A single TCR beta chain is shown here with its context. This sample was taken from a study of molecular identifiers for immune sequencing clone quantification. Trimming pared 1 base from V and 1 base from J, leaving 12 bases between. Looked up from germline, CDR1 is PRHDT and CDR2 is FYEKMQ (reference sequence). The CDR3 has 16 amino acids. TCRdb independently ran MiXCR on the PCR reads; one entry per CDR3 protein. The repertoire holds around 460,000 distinct CDR3 sequences, with roughly 26% as singletons. The chain joins TRBV13 to TRBJ2-3, with a possible D match to TRBD2 (6 bases). The origin of this receptor is a human donor in good health. Some libraries in this study had Jurkat cell RNA spiked in. Specimen: naive CD8+ T cells from blood, with Jurkat cell RNA spiked in. Subset defined: FACS-sorted CD8+CD4-CCR7+CD45RA+ naive T cells. CDR3 nucleotide sequence: TGTGCCAGCAGCTTAGCGGGAGTGGGTGGCACAGATACGCAGTATTTT. It is translated as CASSLAGVGGTDTQYF.